The 23 T cell receptor beta chains below come from one sample, sequenced in a study of beta chain features in type 1 diabetes. Every bit of the isolated RNA underwent reverse transcription, so sequencing read expressed TCRB transcripts. TCRdb's table, derived via immunoSEQ multiplex PCR, lists solely in-frame clones and lacks some. The table has about 620,000 clones, 15% to 17% seen once; the top ten hold approximately 0.099%. Source material: naive CD4+ T cells from blood. These receptors were obtained from a man aged 18 to 29 in good health.

This chain links TRBV7-2 with TRBJ2-5; D is unresolved. Trimming left V 5 bases short and J 4 bases short, with 17 bases between. There are 15 residues in the CDR3. In germline, CDR1 is SGHTA, CDR2 FQGNSA. The CDR3, as DNA: TGTGCCAGCAGCGAGGAATGGGTTTTCAGAGAGACCCAGTACTTC. Translated, it gives CASSEEWVFRETQYF.

The chain is built from TRBV28 and TRBJ2-3, with 10 bases that match TRBD2. CDR1 is MDHEN and CDR2 is SYDVKM in the germline V gene. The CDR3 is 14 amino acids. The V gene end was trimmed by 5 bases and the J gene end by 3 bases; junction bases not matched to a gene: 2. The CDR3 sequence is CASSSGGVTDTQYF. CDR3 in DNA: TGTGCCAGCAGTAGCGGGGGGGTAACAGATACGCAGTATTTT.

This clone showed up just a few times. Distinct nucleotide sequences in the sample also encode this CDR3. The chain has TRBV7-3 and TRBJ2-2; D not resolved. This CDR3 comprises 12 residues. Trimming cost V 6 bases and J 1 base, with 3 bases left between them. Germline-derived CDR1 and CDR2 are SGHTA and FQGTGA. This chain's CDR3 is CASSKNTGELFF. The CDR3 nucleotides read TGTGCCAGCAGTAAGAACACCGGGGAGCTGTTTTTT.

This sequence joins TRBV7-9 and TRBJ2-5, with a tentative D call TRBD2 (5 bases). The germline V and J ends were trimmed by 2 bases and 3 bases, with 10 bases remaining between them. The CDR3 has 14 residues. CDR1 is SEHNR and CDR2 is FQNEAQ in the germline V gene (reference sequence). As DNA, the CDR3 is TGTGCCAGCAGCTTAAGACTACCGAAAGAGACCCAGTACTTC. Residues: CASSLRLPKETQYF.

The gene calls are TRBV9 and TRBJ2-7, with 8 nucleotides matching TRBD1. V shed 4 bases and J 3 bases; nucleotides not matched to a gene: 9. CDR1 SGDLS and CDR2 YYNGEE come from the germline V gene. This CDR3 region has 15 residues. The CDR3 protein is CASSFTGTGYYEQYF. Here the CDR3 DNA reads TGTGCCAGCAGCTTCACCGGGACAGGATACTACGAGCAGTACTTC.

This clone was seen a few times. The V gene is TRBV27, the J gene TRBJ2-1, with 9 positions matching TRBD2. CDR3 length: 16 amino acids. CDR1 and CDR2 (germline): MNHEY, SMNVEV (reference sequence). The J segment lost 4 bases and the V segment lost 1 base, leaving 5 bases of the junction unmatched. CDR3 loop: CASSLLAGGRYNEQFF. The CDR3 nucleotides read TGTGCCAGCAGTTTATTGGCGGGAGGGAGGTACAATGAGCAGTTCTTC.

In this sample, this clone turned up a few times. The J gene is TRBJ1-3, the V gene TRBV10-3; 10 bases align to TRBD1. The germline CDR1 and CDR2 sequences are ENHRY and SYGVKD. The ends lost 10 bases at V and 2 bases at J; junction bases unmatched: 11. The CDR3 runs to 16 residues. The CDR3 loop is CATTRQGAATGNTIYF. Here the CDR3 DNA reads TGTGCCACCACTCGACAGGGGGCCGCAACTGGAAACACCATATATTTT.

The chain recombines TRBV6-1 with TRBJ2-7; 9 bases map to TRBD1. The CDR3 totals 16 residues. CDR1 and CDR2 from the germline V gene are MNHNS and SASEGT. V was pared by 2 bases and J by 6 bases, with 11 bases of the junction left unmatched. The CDR3 DNA reads as TGTGCCAGCAGTGAATTGGCCGGGACAGGGCAGTCCGAGCAGTACTTC. Protein product: CASSELAGTGQSEQYF.

The V and J genes are TRBV2 and TRBJ2-2, with no clear D. The CDR3 contains 13 residues. V gave up 10 bases and J gave up 4 bases, with 13 bases separating them. In germline, CDR1 is SNHLY, CDR2 FYNNEI. The CDR3 bases are TGTGCCACCTCCAGGAGCTCCACCGGGGAGCTGTTTTTT. Amino acids: CATSRSSTGELFF.

Concerning this clone itself: This clone may be a read error of a much larger clone one base away. Other DNA sequences in the sample encode the same CDR3. The V call is TRBV28, the J call TRBJ1-2; D is unclear. This CDR3 spans 10 amino acids. Trimming pared 4 bases from V and 5 bases from J, leaving 2 bases between. Germline CDR1 and CDR2: MDHEN and SYDVKM. DNA for the CDR3: TGTGCCAGCAGTTCGTATGGCTACACCTTC. Translated, it gives CASSSYGYTF.

Only a few counts were recorded for this clone. The chain employs TRBV9 and TRBJ2-1, with D perhaps TRBD1 or TRBD2 (6 bases each). CDR3 length equals 12 residues. Looked up from germline, CDR1 is SGDLS and CDR2 is YYNGEE. V was shortened by 3 bases and J by 9 bases, with 10 bases between the two germline ends. The CDR3 protein is CASSGRGREQFF. The CDR3 DNA is TGTGCCAGCAGCGGCCGGGGGCGTGAGCAGTTCTTC.

This clone has just a few counts. The rearrangement joins TRBV9 to TRBJ1-5; perhaps TRBD1 as D (5 bases). The CDR3 has 12 residues. CDR1 is SGDLS and CDR2 is YYNGEE in the germline V gene. This CDR3 is CDRGGGFQPQHF. CDR3 DNA: TGTGACCGTGGGGGAGGTTTTCAGCCCCAGCATTTT. The full variable domain, completed using reference TRBV9 and TRBJ1-5, is DSGVTQTPKHLITATGQRVTLRCSPRSGDLSVYWYQQSLDQGLQFLIQYYNGEERAKGNILERFSAQQFPDLHSELNLSSLELGDSALYFCDRGGGFQPQHFGDGTRLSIL.

The J gene is TRBJ2-7, the V gene TRBV4-1, with D tentatively TRBD1 or TRBD2 (6 bases each). CDR1 is MGHRA, CDR2 YSYEKL, per germline. Trimming took off 0 bases at V and 5 bases at J, with 29 bases between the two ends. This CDR3 contains 20 residues. The CDR3 nucleotides are TGCGCCAGCAGCCAAGATACTGAAAGCAGGGCGGGACACGGAAACAACGAGCAGTACTTC. It yields the protein CASSQDTESRAGHGNNEQYF.

The V gene is TRBV9, the J gene TRBJ1-1; no clear D gene. Germline V gene data show CDR1 as SGDLS and CDR2 as YYNGEE. Deletions cut 0 bases from V and 8 bases from J, with 5 bases between. CDR3 length equals 11 residues. The CDR3 DNA is TGTGCCAGCAGCGTAGGAGGGGAAGCTTTCTTT. This gives the protein CASSVGGEAFF.

This clone appeared a few times. This sequence joins TRBV4-3 and TRBJ2-7; tentative D call: TRBD1 (6 bases). V was shortened by 6 bases and J by 6 bases, with 24 bases between the two germline ends. CDR3 length: 16 residues. The V gene's germline CDR1 is LGHNA and CDR2 YSLEER. The CDR3 reads CASRGRLIGTPSEQYF. The CDR3, as DNA: TGCGCCAGCAGGGGAAGGTTGATCGGGACACCGAGCGAGCAGTACTTC.

This clone was seen more than once but under ten times. The sample carries other DNA sequences with the same CDR3. The gene calls are TRBV20-1 and TRBJ2-7; no clear D. The V end was cut by 1 base, the J end by 9 bases, with 10 bases between. The germline CDR1 and CDR2 sequences are DFQATT and SNEGSKA (reference sequence). The CDR3 length is 11 residues. In DNA form, the CDR3 reads TGCAGTGCTAGAGGGGCTGGGGTGCAGTACTTC. This translates into CSARGAGVQYF.

The rearrangement uses TRBV19 and TRBJ1-1; 7 bases fit TRBD1. CDR1 LNHDA and CDR2 SQIVND come from the germline V gene (reference sequence). V dropped 7 bases and J dropped 2; count of bases not matched to a gene: 10. This CDR3 is 15 amino acids long. CDR3 sequence reads: CASTNLGTVNTEAFF. CDR3 sequence (DNA): TGTGCCAGTACCAACCTCGGGACAGTAAACACTGAAGCTTTCTTT.

CDR3 in amino acids: CASSVRSLLIEAFF. DNA for the CDR3: TGTGCCAGCAGCGTAAGATCATTACTCATTGAAGCTTTCTTT. The rearrangement uses TRBV9 and TRBJ1-1, with no clear D. Germline values: CDR1 SGDLS, CDR2 YYNGEE. Trimming shortened V by 1 base and J by 7 bases, and 14 bases separated the two germline ends. The CDR3 consists of 14 residues.

This clone was found a few times. V usage is TRBV18 and J usage is TRBJ2-4; 8 nucleotides line up with TRBD1. Trimming at V came to 6 bases and at J to 4 bases, leaving 2 bases not matched to a gene. Germline V gene data show CDR1 as KGHSH and CDR2 as LQKENI. The CDR3 consists of 13 residues. The CDR3, as DNA: TGTGCCAGCTCTGGGGACAGGAAAAACATTCAGTACTTC. Protein: CASSGDRKNIQYF. Using reference TRBV18 and TRBJ2-4 for the parts outside the CDR3, the full variable domain is NAGVMQNPRHLVRRRGQEARLRCSPMKGHSHVYWYRQLPEEGLKFMVYLQKENIIDESGMPKERFSAEFPKEGPSILRIQQVVRGDSAAYFCASSGDRKNIQYFGAGTRLSVL.

There are a few counts of this clone. The chain carries TRBV29-1 and TRBJ1-1; D possibly corresponds to TRBD1 (5 bases). The CDR3 is made up of 12 amino acids. V was shortened by 4 bases and J by 6 bases, with 12 bases between the two germline ends. Germline V gene sequence: CDR1 SQVTM, CDR2 ANQGSEA. The CDR3: CSVAWQGAEAFF. The CDR3 DNA is TGCAGCGTTGCATGGCAGGGCGCTGAAGCTTTCTTT.

Only a few counts were recorded for this clone. The rearrangement joins TRBV5-4 to TRBJ2-6; D is possibly TRBD2 (5 bases). There are 14 residues in the CDR3. The germline V gene has CDR1 SGHNT and CDR2 YYREEE (reference sequence). V was pared by 0 bases and J by 8 bases, with 9 bases between. Here the CDR3 reads CASSLALAPNVLTF. DNA of the CDR3: TGTGCCAGCAGCTTGGCTCTAGCTCCCAACGTCCTGACTTTC.

In its sample, this clone was seen a few times. This chain uses TRBV29-1 with TRBJ2-2, with 11 bases matching TRBD1. Germline V gene data show CDR1 as SQVTM and CDR2 as ANQGSEA. Trimming at V came to 7 bases and at J to 7 bases, leaving 11 bases not matched to a gene. The CDR3 is 15 residues long. CDR3 coding DNA: TGCAGCGCCAAACCAAGGACAGGGGGCAGCGGGGAGCTGTTTTTT. Amino acids: CSAKPRTGGSGELFF.

There are a few counts of this clone. V usage is TRBV5-4 and J usage is TRBJ2-1; D unclear. V was pared by 1 base and J by 3 bases, with 11 bases between. CDR1 is SGHNT and CDR2 is YYREEE in the germline V gene (reference sequence). The CDR3 runs 15 residues. CDR3 in amino acids: CASSLFIHLYNEQFF. In DNA form, the CDR3 reads TGTGCCAGCAGCTTGTTCATACATCTCTACAATGAGCAGTTCTTC.